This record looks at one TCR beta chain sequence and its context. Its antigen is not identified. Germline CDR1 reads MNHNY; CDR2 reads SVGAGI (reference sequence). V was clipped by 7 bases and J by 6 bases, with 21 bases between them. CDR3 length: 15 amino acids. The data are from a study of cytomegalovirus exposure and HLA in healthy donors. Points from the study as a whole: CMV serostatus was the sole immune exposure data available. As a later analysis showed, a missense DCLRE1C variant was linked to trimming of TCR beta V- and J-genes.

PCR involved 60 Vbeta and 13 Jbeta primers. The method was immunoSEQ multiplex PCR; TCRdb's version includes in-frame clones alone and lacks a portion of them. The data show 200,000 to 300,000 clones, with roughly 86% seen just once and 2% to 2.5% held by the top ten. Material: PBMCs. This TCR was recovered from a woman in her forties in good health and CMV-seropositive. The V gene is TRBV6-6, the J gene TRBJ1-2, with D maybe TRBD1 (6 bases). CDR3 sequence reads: CASTSIAGTWNGYTF. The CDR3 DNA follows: TGTGCCAGCACTTCAATCGCCGGGACATGGAATGGCTACACCTTC.